This T cell receptor (beta chain) was sequenced during a study of blood T cells in healthy people across ages. In the study overall: There was about one barcoded beta molecule captured by template switching per two T cells. Study-wide results and limits: Possibly confounding the expanded clonotype changes was the fact that donor CMV status was unknown. Naive CD4+ cells and diversity were both higher in long-lived donors than in aged donors. Getting older went along with TCR beta diversity per million T cells dropping roughly linearly.

This clonotype was counted between two and nine times. Its antigen is currently unknown. Trimming removed 5 bases at V and 5 bases at J, with 10 bases between. Germline V gives CDR1 SGHTA, CDR2 FQGNSA. The CDR3 runs to 13 residues. PCR was performed a second time for about 7 to 11 cycles using a sample-barcoded 5' primer and a J-beta primer mix. TCRdb itself ran the 5' RACE reads through MiXCR, one entry per CDR3 protein. The sample yields 750,000 or so distinct CDR3 sequences, around 25% seen once. These data were also filed under a second study, of T cells of mothers and their children.

This chain uses TRBV7-2 with TRBJ2-1; a possible D gene is TRBD2 (5 bases). Material for sequencing was blood. This TCR derives from a boy younger than 18 in good health. The CDR3 loop reads CASSRRSHNEQFF. In DNA, the CDR3 is TGTGCCAGCAGCCGGAGGAGCCACAATGAGCAGTTCTTC.